These 11 T cell receptor beta chains were all obtained from the same sample, sequenced in a study of blood T cell repertoires in COVID-19. TCRdb's table, derived via immunoSEQ multiplex PCR, lists solely in-frame clones and lacks some. In the table there are 230,000 or so clones, about 88% of which are singletons. Sequencing used PBMCs or T cells enriched from blood (not recorded which). The receptors were sampled from a woman in her forties or fifties who had been exposed to COVID-19.

This chain links TRBV18 with TRBJ2-3; 10 nucleotides align to TRBD1. CDR3 length equals 15 residues. V was pared by 4 bases and J by 4 bases, with 5 bases of the junction left unmatched. Per germline, CDR1 KGHSH and CDR2 LQKENI. CDR3 loop: CASSLGQGRPDTQYF. CDR3 bases: TGTGCCAGCTCACTGGGACAGGGGCGACCAGATACGCAGTATTTT. Variable domain in full (rest from reference TRBV18 and TRBJ2-3): NAGVMQNPRHLVRRRGQEARLRCSPMKGHSHVYWYRQLPEEGLKFMVYLQKENIIDESGMPKERFSAEFPKEGPSILRIQQVVRGDSAAYFCASSLGQGRPDTQYFGPGTRLTVL.

This clone showed up just once. This rearrangement joins TRBV7-9 to TRBJ2-7, with TRBD1 identical over 8 bases. J was trimmed by 0 bases and V by 0 bases; bases with no gene match: 7. The CDR3 is 17 residues long. Per germline, CDR1 SEHNR and CDR2 FQNEAQ (reference sequence). CDR3 region: CASSLAATGGLSYEQYF. The CDR3 coding sequence is TGTGCCAGCAGCTTAGCGGCAACAGGGGGACTCTCCTACGAGCAGTACTTC.

V usage is TRBV2 and J usage is TRBJ2-3, with D possibly matching TRBD2 (6 bases). Germline V CDR1 and CDR2: SNHLY, FYNNEI. This CDR3 comprises 13 residues. The V gene lost 8 bases and the J gene lost 2 bases, with 11 bases spanning the gap. The CDR3: CASLSGDTDTQYF. The DNA of the CDR3 is TGTGCCAGCTTGTCGGGGGACACAGATACGCAGTATTTT.

The rearrangement joins TRBV27 to TRBJ1-2; a weak D match, TRBD1 (5 bases). The V and J ends lost 6 bases and 0 bases respectively, with 11 bases between them. The CDR3 spans 14 residues. Germline values: CDR1 MNHEY, CDR2 SMNVEV (reference sequence). CDR3 DNA: TGTGCCAGCAGCCCCGGGGGGGCTAACTATGGCTACACCTTC. Encoded protein: CASSPGGANYGYTF.

The chain is built from TRBV18 and TRBJ1-3; tentative D call: TRBD1 (5 bases). The CDR3 contains 15 residues. V lost 4 bases and J lost 0, with 10 bases in between. The germline V gene has CDR1 KGHSH and CDR2 LQKENI. This chain's CDR3 is CASSLRQISGNTIYF. CDR3 DNA: TGTGCCAGCTCACTCCGACAGATCTCTGGAAACACCATATATTTT.

The chain joins TRBV19 to TRBJ2-7; 8 bases are a match to TRBD1. The junction had 7 bases not matched to a gene; V was cut back by 5 bases and J by 4 bases. The CDR3 has 14 amino acids. Germline CDR1 reads LNHDA; CDR2 reads SQIVND (reference sequence). CDR3 amino acids: CASSPGQVGYEQYF. The CDR3 coding sequence is TGTGCCAGTAGTCCGGGACAGGTCGGGTACGAGCAGTACTTC.

The rearrangement uses TRBV19 and TRBJ2-2; TRBD1 agrees at 7 bases. V lost 6 bases and J lost 4; bases outside the gene matches: 8. This CDR3 spans 15 amino acids. In germline, CDR1 is LNHDA, CDR2 SQIVND (reference sequence). The CDR3 reads CASRGTGVTTGELFF. The DNA of the CDR3 is TGTGCCAGTAGGGGAACAGGGGTTACCACCGGGGAGCTGTTTTTT. Together with reference TRBV19 and TRBJ2-2, the CDR3 gives the full variable domain: DGGITQSPKYLFRKEGQNVTLSCEQNLNHDAMYWYRQDPGQGLRLIYYSQIVNDFQKGDIAEGYSVSREKKESFPLTVTSAQKNPTAFYLCASRGTGVTTGELFFGEGSRLTVL.

V usage is TRBV6-1 and J usage is TRBJ1-5; D unresolved. V was trimmed by 2 bases and J by 9 bases, leaving 14 bases between them. Looked up from germline, CDR1 is MNHNS and CDR2 is SASEGT. There are 14 residues in the CDR3. The CDR3 region has the DNA TGTGCCAGCAGTGAACGAGGGCTAGTACGGCCCCAGCATTTT. Amino acids: CASSERGLVRPQHF.

The genes are TRBV6-5 and TRBJ2-1; possibly TRBD2 for D (6 bases). The V gene's germline CDR1 is MNHEY and CDR2 SVGAGI. The germline V and J ends were trimmed by 8 bases and 6 bases, with 20 bases remaining between them. This CDR3 region has 15 residues. Here the CDR3 DNA reads TGTGCCAGCGGACCGGTGGGGGGACTCTTCAATGAGCAGTTCTTC. Its translation is CASGPVGGLFNEQFF.

The chain couples TRBV11-2 to TRBJ1-1; D gene uncertain. The CDR3 consists of 13 residues. The V and J ends lost 5 bases and 7 bases respectively, with 14 bases between them. Germline V lookup: CDR1 SGHAT, CDR2 FQNNGV. CDR3 in DNA: TGTGCCAGCAGCCTAGCGGGGTACAATGAAGCTTTCTTT. Protein product: CASSLAGYNEAFF. The full variable domain, in which reference TRBV11-2 and TRBJ1-1 provide the parts outside the CDR3, is EAGVAQSPRYKIIEKRQSVAFWCNPISGHATLYWYQQILGQGPKLLIQFQNNGVVDDSQLPKDRFSAERLKGVDSTLKIQPAKLEDSAVYLCASSLAGYNEAFFGQGTRLTVV.

The genes are TRBV2 and TRBJ1-2; perhaps TRBD1 as D (5 bases). There are 13 residues in the CDR3. Per the germline V gene, CDR1 is SNHLY and CDR2 is FYNNEI. Deletions cut 4 bases from V and 8 bases from J, with 14 bases between. DNA of the CDR3: TGTGCCAGCAGTGTCCTTGGACACGAGGGCTACACCTTC. Protein: CASSVLGHEGYTF.